The 9 T cell receptor beta chains below all came from one sample that was sequenced in a study of cytomegalovirus exposure and HLA in healthy donors. Amplification used 60 Vbeta primers and 13 Jbeta primers. Only in-frame clones appear in the TCRdb table, and some are missing; sequencing was by immunoSEQ multiplex PCR. There are some 140,000 clones in the sample; about 74% occur only once, and roughly 4.5% lies in the top ten. The sample was PBMCs. Source of these receptors: a man between 18 and 35 years old in good health and CMV-seropositive.

The CDR3, as DNA: TGTGCCACCTCTGGACAGGGAGGGTTTAATGAAAAACTGTTTTTT. Encoded protein: CATSGQGGFNEKLFF. The chain couples TRBV2 to TRBJ1-4; 8 bases line up with TRBD1. The ends lost 10 bases at V and 4 bases at J; junction bases unmatched: 11. Germline V gene sequence: CDR1 SNHLY, CDR2 FYNNEI. The CDR3 totals 15 residues.

The chain combines TRBV11-2 with TRBJ2-1; TRBD2 matches 8 bases. The V and J ends lost 5 bases and 10 bases, in that order; junction bases with no gene match: 22. The CDR3 length is 18 residues. Germline CDR1 and CDR2: SGHAT and FQNNGV. The CDR3 sequence: CASSAREVGRGSKLEQFF. CDR3 DNA: TGTGCCAGCAGCGCTAGGGAAGTCGGGAGGGGTTCTAAGTTGGAGCAGTTCTTC.

This chain uses TRBV27 with TRBJ2-7; TRBD2 matches 11 bases. This CDR3 is built from 16 residues. V shed 4 bases, J shed 3 bases, and the junction held 8 bases outside the gene matches. Looked up from germline, CDR1 is MNHEY and CDR2 is SMNVEV (reference sequence). CDR3 nucleotide sequence: TGTGCCAGCAGTTACACCGGGACTAGCGGAAACTACGAGCAGTACTTC. Protein sequence: CASSYTGTSGNYEQYF.

This clone showed up just a few times. The chain has TRBV5-1 and TRBJ1-3; 8 bases map to TRBD1. This CDR3 comprises 15 residues. The junction had 4 bases not matched to a gene; V was cut back by 2 bases and J by 3 bases. Germline CDR1 is SGHRS and CDR2 is YFSETQ. CDR3 loop: CASSLGQGGGNTIYF. The CDR3 DNA reads as TGCGCCAGCAGCTTAGGACAGGGCGGTGGAAACACCATATATTTT.

The V call is TRBV7-9, the J call TRBJ2-5, with D possibly matching TRBD2 (5 bases). The CDR3 is made up of 14 amino acids. V dropped 1 base and J dropped 3 bases, with 9 bases sitting between them. CDR1 and CDR2 (germline): SEHNR, FQNEAQ (reference sequence). Here the CDR3 reads CASSLVREEETQYF. Here the CDR3 DNA reads TGTGCCAGCAGCTTAGTTCGGGAAGAAGAGACCCAGTACTTC.

V and J are TRBV19 and TRBJ2-7, with 15 positions matching TRBD2. Germline loops: CDR1 LNHDA, CDR2 SQIVND (reference sequence). The junction had 20 bases not matched to a gene; V was cut back by 9 bases and J by 5 bases. The CDR3 runs 19 residues. CDR3 protein: CASSVYRGLAGGLRDEQYF. CDR3 bases: TGTGCCAGCTCGGTTTACAGGGGACTAGCGGGGGGCCTCAGGGACGAGCAGTACTTC.

The chain's CDR3 is CASSLGQGNEKLFF. CDR3 sequence (DNA): TGTGCCAGCAGCTTAGGTCAGGGGAATGAAAAACTGTTTTTT. The chain is built from TRBV7-9 and TRBJ1-4, with D possibly being TRBD1 (6 bases). V lost 1 base and J 5 bases, leaving 8 bases between the germline ends. There are 14 residues in the CDR3. Germline CDR1 is SEHNR and CDR2 is FQNEAQ (reference sequence).

The chain combines TRBV5-1 with TRBJ2-5; maybe TRBD1 (5 bases). The CDR3 spans 14 residues. Germline-derived CDR1 and CDR2 are SGHRS and YFSETQ. V dropped 4 bases and J dropped 1 base, with 11 bases sitting between them. The CDR3 DNA sequence: TGCGCCAGCAGCCCGACAGTACTCCAAGAGACCCAGTACTTC. Translated: CASSPTVLQETQYF.

This clone came up once. The chain combines TRBV4-1 with TRBJ1-1; 9 positions agree with TRBD1. Germline trimming cut 3 bases from V and 10 bases from J; bases unmatched to any gene: 15. CDR1 and CDR2 from the germline V gene are MGHRA and YSYEKL. This CDR3 has 16 amino acids. CDR3 amino acids: CASSQGTGTSSSRAFF. The CDR3 nucleotides are TGCGCCAGCAGCCAGGGGACAGGGACATCATCGTCGAGAGCTTTCTTT.